Listed below are T cell receptor beta chains from one sample, sequenced in a study of blood T cell repertoires in COVID-19. Profiled with immunoSEQ multiplex PCR; TCRdb holds only in-frame clones, not every one. The repertoire holds 150,000 to 200,000 clones, approximately 78% seen once, with 11% in the top ten. What was sequenced was peripheral blood. The receptors stem from a human donor in a cohort sampled during active COVID-19. Both conserved end residues are part of each CDR3. The order of the fields is J gene, D gene, V gene, CDR3 length, clone size, CDR3 protein, CDR3 DNA. The D gene is left open where the match is weak. Part of the rows lack a size; the others show once, few, many or a class for expanded clones.

J: TRBJ2-2
D: -
V: TRBV4-3
length: 17
size: -
CDR3: CASSPPRDKSNTGELFF
DNA: TGCGCCAGCAGCCCCCCGAGGGACAAGTCGAACACCGGGGAGCTGTTTTTT

J: TRBJ2-3
D: -
V: TRBV5-1
length: 13
size: -
CDR3: CASSLDRADTQYF
DNA: TGCGCCAGCAGCTTGGACAGGGCAGATACGCAGTATTTT

J: TRBJ2-3
D: -
V: TRBV2
length: 14
size: -
CDR3: CASRKGESTDTQYF
DNA: TGTGCCAGCAGGAAGGGGGAGAGCACAGATACGCAGTATTTT

J: TRBJ1-5
D: -
V: TRBV2
length: 15
size: -
CDR3: CASSGLAGNNQPQHF
DNA: TGTGCCAGCAGCGGCTTGGCGGGCAACAATCAGCCCCAGCATTTT

J: TRBJ2-1
D: TRBD1
V: TRBV4-3
length: 15
size: -
CDR3: CASSRSGQGSHEQFF
DNA: TGCGCCAGCAGCCGATCGGGACAGGGCTCCCATGAGCAGTTCTTC

J: TRBJ2-5
D: TRBD2
V: TRBV11-2
length: 13
size: -
CDR3: CASTPGGGETQYF
DNA: TGTGCCAGCACCCCGGGGGGGGGAGAGACCCAGTACTTC

J: TRBJ2-3
D: TRBD2
V: TRBV7-9
length: 19
size: few
CDR3: CASSPPRGTSGVSTDTQYF
DNA: TGTGCCAGCAGCCCCCCCCGTGGGACTAGCGGGGTTAGCACAGATACGCAGTATTTT

J: TRBJ2-7
D: TRBD1
V: TRBV6-5
length: 15
size: -
CDR3: CASSPSRTGAYEQYF
DNA: TGTGCCAGCAGCCCCTCCAGGACAGGAGCCTACGAGCAGTACTTC

J: TRBJ2-3
D: TRBD1
V: TRBV6-5
length: 14
size: -
CDR3: CASRRGQGTDTQYF
DNA: TGTGCCAGCAGACGCGGACAGGGCACAGATACGCAGTATTTT

J: TRBJ2-1
D: -
V: TRBV21-1
length: 17
size: few
CDR3: CASSKKEGASGNHEQFF
DNA: TGTGCCAGCAGCAAAAAGGAGGGGGCTAGCGGGAACCATGAGCAGTTCTTC

J: TRBJ1-2
D: TRBD1
V: TRBV24-1
length: 14
size: once
CDR3: CATSDSTGDYGYTF
DNA: TGTGCCACCAGTGATTCCACAGGGGACTATGGCTACACCTTC

J: TRBJ1-6
D: -
V: TRBV6-2/TRBV6-3
length: 17
size: few
CDR3: CASSYDTSGTYNSPLHF
DNA: TGTGCCAGCAGTTACGACACGTCCGGGACCTATAATTCACCCCTCCACTTT

J: TRBJ1-6
D: -
V: TRBV7-9
length: 14
size: -
CDR3: CASSLAQDNSPLHF
DNA: TGTGCCAGCAGCTTAGCACAGGATAATTCACCCCTCCACTTT

J: TRBJ2-4
D: TRBD1
V: TRBV7-2
length: 13
size: -
CDR3: CASSTQGQGDQYF
DNA: TGTGCCAGCAGCACCCAAGGACAGGGTGATCAGTACTTC

J: TRBJ1-2
D: TRBD1
V: TRBV11-2
length: 19
size: -
CDR3: CASSLDRGIRDRGFYGYTF
DNA: TGTGCCAGCAGCTTAGATCGGGGGATAAGGGACAGGGGCTTCTATGGCTACACCTTC

J: TRBJ2-1
D: -
V: TRBV7-2
length: 17
size: -
CDR3: CASSTRGMFSSYNEQFF
DNA: TGTGCCAGCAGCACCCGAGGGATGTTCAGCTCCTACAATGAGCAGTTCTTC

J: TRBJ2-7
D: TRBD2
V: TRBV4-1
length: 18
size: -
CDR3: CASSQGKLAGRDPSEQYF
DNA: TGCGCCAGCAGCCAAGGGAAACTAGCGGGGCGGGATCCTTCCGAGCAGTACTTC

J: TRBJ1-5
D: -
V: TRBV7-8
length: 14
size: -
CDR3: CASSLTDTNQPQHF
DNA: TGTGCCAGCAGCTTAACAGACACAAATCAGCCCCAGCATTTT

J: TRBJ2-7
D: TRBD1
V: TRBV27
length: 15
size: -
CDR3: CASWPTRDSSYEQYF
DNA: TGTGCCAGCTGGCCGACCCGGGACAGCTCCTACGAGCAGTACTTC

J: TRBJ2-5
D: -
V: TRBV12-3/TRBV12-4
length: 13
size: -
CDR3: CASTITGGETQYF
DNA: TGTGCCAGCACCATTACCGGAGGCGAGACCCAGTACTTC

J: TRBJ2-7
D: -
V: TRBV6-2/TRBV6-3
length: 19
size: -
CDR3: CASSYSRDWGRIGTYEQYF
DNA: TGTGCCAGCAGTTACTCGAGGGACTGGGGACGTATAGGCACCTACGAGCAGTACTTC

J: TRBJ1-2
D: TRBD1
V: TRBV28
length: 15
size: once
CDR3: CASSVKGARNYGYTF
DNA: TGTGCCAGCAGTGTCAAGGGGGCGAGAAACTATGGCTACACCTTC

J: TRBJ1-5
D: TRBD1
V: TRBV30
length: 16
size: once
CDR3: CAWSLEGAGGWQPQHF
DNA: TGTGCCTGGAGTTTGGAGGGGGCAGGGGGATGGCAGCCCCAGCATTTT

J: TRBJ2-5
D: -
V: TRBV2
length: 11
size: -
CDR3: CASSEYETQYF
DNA: TGTGCCAGCAGTGAATATGAGACCCAGTACTTC

J: TRBJ2-3
D: -
V: TRBV11-2
length: 14
size: -
CDR3: CASSLGGLTDTQYF
DNA: TGTGCCAGCAGCTTAGGTGGACTCACAGATACGCAGTATTTT

J: TRBJ1-4
D: -
V: TRBV12-5
length: 14
size: -
CDR3: CASGLPGEYEKLFF
DNA: TGTGCTAGTGGTTTGCCAGGGGAATATGAAAAACTGTTTTTT

J: TRBJ1-5
D: -
V: TRBV29-1
length: 14
size: -
CDR3: CSVETGRGNQPQHF
DNA: TGCAGCGTTGAGACAGGCCGCGGCAATCAGCCCCAGCATTTT

J: TRBJ1-5
D: -
V: TRBV28
length: 12
size: -
CDR3: CASREGLGPQHF
DNA: TGTGCCAGCAGGGAGGGACTTGGGCCCCAGCATTTT

J: TRBJ1-1
D: -
V: TRBV28
length: 15
size: -
CDR3: CASSLWGQGNTEAFF
DNA: TGTGCCAGCAGTTTATGGGGACAAGGGAACACTGAAGCTTTCTTT

J: TRBJ2-2
D: TRBD1
V: TRBV4-2
length: 21
size: -
CDR3: CASSQPSSGTGGGVNTGELFF
DNA: TGTGCCAGCAGCCAACCATCCTCCGGGACAGGGGGCGGAGTGAACACCGGGGAGCTGTTTTTT

J: TRBJ1-1
D: TRBD1
V: TRBV2
length: 15
size: few
CDR3: CASRKGGTASAEAFF
DNA: TGTGCCAGCAGAAAAGGGGGGACAGCGTCGGCTGAAGCTTTCTTT

J: TRBJ1-1
D: TRBD1
V: TRBV9
length: 14
size: -
CDR3: CASSVGDSGTEAFF
DNA: TGTGCCAGCAGCGTAGGGGACAGCGGCACTGAAGCTTTCTTT

J: TRBJ2-1
D: TRBD2
V: TRBV9
length: 15
size: -
CDR3: CASSVLRGDYNEQFF
DNA: TGTGCCAGCAGCGTACTGCGGGGGGACTACAATGAGCAGTTCTTC

J: TRBJ2-1
D: TRBD2
V: TRBV5-1
length: 18
size: -
CDR3: CASSGGTSGPRRYNEQFF
DNA: TGCGCCAGCAGCGGAGGGACTAGCGGTCCTCGGCGGTACAATGAGCAGTTCTTC

J: TRBJ2-2
D: -
V: TRBV24-1
length: 14
size: -
CDR3: CATSARINTGELFF
DNA: TGTGCCACCAGTGCGCGGATTAACACCGGGGAGCTGTTTTTT

J: TRBJ1-1
D: TRBD1
V: TRBV7-9
length: 14
size: -
CDR3: CASSLAGQVVEAFF
DNA: TGTGCCAGCAGCTTAGCCGGACAGGTCGTTGAAGCTTTCTTT

J: TRBJ1-1
D: -
V: TRBV12-3/TRBV12-4
length: 11
size: -
CDR3: CASRSGTEAFF
DNA: TGTGCCAGCAGGAGCGGCACTGAAGCTTTCTTT